This entry is about one T cell receptor (beta chain). The antigen is undetermined. The data originate from a study of vaccination and CD4 T cells after COVID-19. Study-level points and caveats: The median proportion of reactive clones detected only post-vaccination in convalescent patients was approximately 90%.

The Oncomine TCR Beta short-read assay was what sequenced the DNA obtained from cultured CD4+ T cells. Genomic DNA was taken out of cultured CD4+ T cells by extraction. A single record per CDR3 protein comes from TCRdb applying MiXCR to the PCR reads. The sample has under 11,000 distinct CDR3 sequences, 29% seen once. Noted treatment: roughly ten-day PBMC culture with coronavirus spike peptide pools or control peptides (ViraFEST assay). The ViraFEST method relied on peptide pools to expand antigen-specific T cells, followed by TCR sequencing. All positive PCR tests were dated between March and December 2020, predating US Alpha, Beta and Delta variants. From germline, CDR1 is MNHEY and CDR2 SVGAGI. Trimming shortened V by 4 bases and J by 5 bases, and 14 bases separated the two germline ends. The CDR3 is 15 amino acids.

The specimen sequenced was cultured CD4+ T cells from blood. The chain employs TRBV6-5 and TRBJ2-2; D perhaps matches TRBD2 (5 bases). The receptor was derived from a human donor with COVID-19. CDR3 bases: TGTGCCAGCAGTTCGCCGGGAACAAGGACCGGGGAGCTGTTTTTT. Translated, it gives CASSSPGTRTGELFF.